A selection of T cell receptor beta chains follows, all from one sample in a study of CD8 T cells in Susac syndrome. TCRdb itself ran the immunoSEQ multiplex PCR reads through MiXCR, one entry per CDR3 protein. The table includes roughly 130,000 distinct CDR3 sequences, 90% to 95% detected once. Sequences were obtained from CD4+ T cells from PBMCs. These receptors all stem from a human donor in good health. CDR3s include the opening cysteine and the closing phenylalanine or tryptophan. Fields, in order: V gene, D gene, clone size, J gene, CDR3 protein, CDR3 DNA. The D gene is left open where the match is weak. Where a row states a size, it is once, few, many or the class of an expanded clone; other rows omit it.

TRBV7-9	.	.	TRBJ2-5	CASSLAETVQETQYF	TGTGCCAGCAGCTTAGCAGAAACCGTCCAAGAGACCCAGTACTTC
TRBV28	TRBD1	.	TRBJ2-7	CATWDRGAYEQYF	TGTGCCACCTGGGACAGGGGGGCCTACGAGCAGTACTTC
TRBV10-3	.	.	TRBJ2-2	CATWPGDTGELFF	TGTGCCACGTGGCCCGGGGACACCGGGGAGCTGTTTTTT
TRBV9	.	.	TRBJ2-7	CASSVADAYEQYF	TGTGCCAGCAGCGTAGCGGATGCCTACGAGCAGTACTTC
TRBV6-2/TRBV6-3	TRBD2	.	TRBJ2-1	CASSQAGGLYNEQFF	TGTGCCAGCAGCCAAGCGGGAGGCCTTTACAATGAGCAGTTCTTC
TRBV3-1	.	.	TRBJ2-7	CASSQETIQSQLRTSYEQYF	TGTGCCAGCAGCCAAGAGACTATACAAAGCCAACTCAGAACAAGCTACGAGCAGTACTTC
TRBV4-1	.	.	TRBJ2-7	CASSQGTGTDEQYF	TGCGCCAGCAGCCAAGGTACAGGGACCGACGAGCAGTACTTC
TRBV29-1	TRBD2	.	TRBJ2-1	CSVGKREGDNEQFF	TGCAGCGTTGGGAAGCGGGAGGGCGACAATGAGCAGTTCTTC
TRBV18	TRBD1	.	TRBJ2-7	CASSPAGTGSKNEQYF	TGTGCCAGCTCACCAGCGGGGACAGGGTCGAAGAACGAGCAGTACTTC
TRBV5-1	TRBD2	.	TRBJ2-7	CASSSPSGRVYEQYF	TGCGCCAGCAGCTCCCCTAGCGGGAGAGTCTACGAGCAGTACTTC
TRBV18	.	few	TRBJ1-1	CASSPPLNTEAFF	TGTGCCAGCTCACCCCCCCTAAACACTGAAGCTTTCTTT
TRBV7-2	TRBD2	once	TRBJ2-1	CASSSGLYNEQFF	TGTGCCAGCAGCTCGGGACTATACAATGAGCAGTTCTTC
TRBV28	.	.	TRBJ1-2	CASSASRRIHGYTF	TGTGCCAGCAGCGCGTCCCGGCGGATCCATGGCTACACCTTC
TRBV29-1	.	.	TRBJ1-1	CSVEEGTYTEAFF	TGCAGCGTTGAAGAGGGGACATACACTGAAGCTTTCTTT
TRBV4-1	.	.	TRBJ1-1	CASSQDQRLVNTEAFF	TGCGCCAGCAGCCAAGATCAACGTTTAGTGAACACTGAAGCTTTCTTT
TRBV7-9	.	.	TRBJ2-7	CASSHQGGPETYEQYF	TGTGCCAGCAGCCACCAAGGCGGACCCGAGACCTACGAGCAGTACTTC
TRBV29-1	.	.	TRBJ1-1	CSVTRGPEAFF	TGCAGCGTCACCAGGGGTCCTGAAGCTTTCTTT
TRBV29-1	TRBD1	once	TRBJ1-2	CSVVAGGNYGYTF	TGCAGCGTTGTCGCAGGGGGGAACTATGGCTACACCTTC
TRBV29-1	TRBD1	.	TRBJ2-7	CSVVGTVYEQYF	TGCAGCGTTGTCGGGACAGTGTACGAGCAGTACTTC
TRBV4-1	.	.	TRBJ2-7	CASSKEGVRGYEQYF	TGCGCCAGCAGTAAGGAAGGAGTCAGGGGCTACGAGCAGTACTTC
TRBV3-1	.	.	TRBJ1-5	CASSRGASNQPQHF	TGTGCCAGCAGCCGGGGGGCTAGCAATCAGCCCCAGCATTTT
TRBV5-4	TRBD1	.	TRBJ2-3	CASSLMDREDTQYF	TGTGCCAGCAGCTTAATGGACAGGGAAGATACGCAGTATTTT